This entry is about one T cell receptor beta chain. The immunoSEQ assay was v3. TCRdb's copy holds only in-frame clones and misses some; the assay was immunoSEQ multiplex PCR. The table shows around 20,000 clones, with about 78% occurring only once. The time point was: pre-treatment sample, taken before nivolumab and TIL therapy. Adults with stage 4 NSCLC were enrolled in a phase I trial. This entry belongs to a study of TIL therapy for anti-PD-1-resistant metastatic lung cancer. Study in general: Tumor harvest preceded PD-1/PD-L1 blockade, followed by nivolumab treatment. Tumors carried a median about 1.6 non-synonymous mutations per megabase.

Germline CDR1 reads LNHNV; CDR2 reads YYDKDF (reference sequence). The CDR3 sequence is 15 residues long. Germline trimming cut 4 bases from V and 4 bases from J; bases unmatched to any gene: 5. The receptor's source is a person between 25 and 80 years old with non-small cell lung cancer. The J gene is TRBJ2-3, the V gene TRBV15; 10 bases align to TRBD1. The sequenced sample was blood, obtained at baseline. This CDR3 reads CATSKGTGVADTQYF. As DNA, the CDR3 is TGTGCCACCAGCAAGGGGACAGGGGTTGCAGATACGCAGTATTTT.